Shown below are 28 T cell receptor beta chains from a single sample sequenced in a study of blood T cells in healthy people across ages. With a J-beta primer mix and a sample-barcoded 5' primer, a second PCR ran about 6 to 11 cycles. TCRdb processed the 5' RACE reads anew with MiXCR; each CDR3 protein has one entry. The table lists about 1.4 million distinct CDR3 sequences, almost 60% of them singletons. Sequenced sample: blood. These receptors all come from a man aged 18 to 30 in good health.

This clonotype has more than one count but fewer than ten. The V and J genes are TRBV29-1 and TRBJ2-7; unclear D gene. Deletions cut 4 bases from V and 2 bases from J, with 9 bases between. Per the germline V gene, CDR1 is SQVTM and CDR2 is ANQGSEA. The CDR3 is made up of 12 amino acids. Written as DNA, the CDR3 is TGCAGCGTTGGGCCAACCACCTACGAGCAGTACTTC. This gives the protein CSVGPTTYEQYF.

The chain uses TRBV4-1 and TRBJ1-4; 9 nucleotides align to TRBD1. This CDR3 is 17 amino acids long. Per the germline V gene, CDR1 is MGHRA and CDR2 is YSYEKL. The trim removed 1 base at V and 2 bases at J, leaving 5 bases unmatched. The CDR3 spells CASSQVGTGQTNEKLFF. CDR3 nucleotide sequence: TGCGCCAGCAGCCAAGTCGGGACAGGGCAGACTAATGAAAAACTGTTTTTT.

Only a few counts were recorded for this clonotype. The chain recombines TRBV30 with TRBJ1-2; D is undetermined. Germline V gene sequence: CDR1 GTSNPN, CDR2 SVGIG (reference sequence). With 3 bases removed from V and 1 base from J, the gap between germline ends came to 15 bases. The CDR3 length is 15 residues. CDR3 sequence reads: CAWRIELGLNYGYTF. Here the CDR3 DNA reads TGTGCCTGGAGGATCGAGTTGGGCCTTAACTATGGCTACACCTTC.

The chain employs TRBV30 and TRBJ2-7, with D tentatively TRBD1 (6 bases). V was clipped by 7 bases and J by 2 bases, with 9 bases between them. This CDR3 is 11 amino acids long. Germline CDR1 is GTSNPN and CDR2 is SVGIG (reference sequence). The CDR3 nucleotides read TGTGCCTTAGGGGGTACCTACGAGCAGTACTTC. Protein product: CALGGTYEQYF.

The gene calls are TRBV4-1 and TRBJ1-1; 7 nucleotides align to TRBD1. J gave up 3 bases and V 2 bases, and 3 bases lay outside the gene matches. The CDR3 runs 14 residues. CDR1 is MGHRA and CDR2 is YSYEKL in the germline V gene. CDR3 sequence (DNA): TGCGCCAGCAGCCAACCGGGACAGCACACTGAAGCTTTCTTT. It yields the protein CASSQPGQHTEAFF.

J is TRBJ2-5 and V is TRBV6-2 or TRBV6-3; D is unclear. Germline CDR1 is MNHEY and CDR2 is SVGEGT. The CDR3 loop spans 12 amino acids. V was trimmed by 7 bases and J by 5 bases, leaving 11 bases between them. DNA of the CDR3: TGTGCCAGCACCTCCCTAGGGGAGACCCAGTACTTC. Translation: CASTSLGETQYF.

This clonotype was seen only a few times. The chain couples TRBV13 to TRBJ2-3; D is possibly TRBD1 (6 bases). Trimming took off 4 bases at V and 4 bases at J, with 15 bases between the two ends. Germline loops: CDR1 PRHDT, CDR2 FYEKMQ (reference sequence). The CDR3 consists of 15 residues. The CDR3 region is CASSSQTGWADTQYF. CDR3 DNA: TGTGCCAGCAGCTCCCAGACAGGTTGGGCAGATACGCAGTATTTT. The whole variable domain, filled in from reference TRBV13 and TRBJ2-3, reads AAGVIQSPRHLIKEKRETATLKCYPIPRHDTVYWYQQGPGQDPQFLISFYEKMQSDKGSIPDRFSAQQFSDYHSELNMSSLELGDSALYFCASSSQTGWADTQYFGPGTRLTVL.

The chain couples TRBV12-3 or TRBV12-4 to TRBJ1-3, with no clear D. This CDR3 has 11 amino acids. Trimming pared 11 bases from V and 4 bases from J, leaving 9 bases between. Here the CDR3 reads CASGLGNTIYF. CDR3 DNA: TGTGCCTCGGGGTTGGGAAACACCATATATTTT.

The chain links TRBV10-3 to TRBJ1-4; no firm D call. The length of the CDR3 is 15 residues. The germline V and J ends were trimmed by 3 bases and 4 bases, with 12 bases remaining between them. Germline V gene sequence: CDR1 ENHRY, CDR2 SYGVKD. The CDR3 DNA is TGTGCCATCAGTGAATTGGGGATCGGTAATGAAAAACTGTTTTTT. Protein: CAISELGIGNEKLFF.

This clonotype was seen more than once but under ten times. The V call is TRBV27, the J call TRBJ2-2, with D hard to call. The ends were cut back, 4 bases at V and 7 bases at J, with 10 bases in the middle. CDR3 size: 13 residues. Germline CDR1 and CDR2: MNHEY and SMNVEV (reference sequence). The CDR3 DNA reads TGTGCCAGCAGTTGGACCGGTGGCGGGGAGCTGTTTTTT. Translation gives CASSWTGGGELFF.

The chain has TRBV6-2 or TRBV6-3 and TRBJ2-1; 8 bases align to TRBD2. From germline, CDR1 is MNHEY and CDR2 SVGEGT. V lost 5 bases and J lost 0; bases outside the gene matches: 6. The CDR3 runs to 16 residues. The CDR3 is CASSPASGGSYNEQFF. The CDR3 nucleotides read TGTGCCAGCAGTCCCGCAAGCGGGGGCTCCTACAATGAGCAGTTCTTC.

The V gene is TRBV4-2, the J gene TRBJ2-4; 7 nucleotides match TRBD2. The CDR3 consists of 16 residues. Trimming removed 3 bases from V and 0 bases from J; junction bases left unmatched: 5. Germline V lookup: CDR1 LGHNA, CDR2 YNFKEQ. CDR3 nucleotide sequence: TGTGCCAGCAGCCAGGAGCGGGGACTAGCCAAAAACATTCAGTACTTC. This sequence encodes CASSQERGLAKNIQYF.

This clonotype appeared a few times. V usage is TRBV29-1 and J usage is TRBJ2-4; TRBD1 matches 9 bases. This CDR3 spans 13 amino acids. CDR1 is SQVTM and CDR2 is ANQGSEA in the germline V gene. The ends lost 5 bases at V and 8 bases at J; junction bases unmatched: 7. The CDR3 region is CSVYATGGYIQYF. The CDR3 DNA sequence: TGCAGCGTTTACGCGACAGGGGGGTACATTCAGTACTTC.

This clonotype was detected ten times or more. This chain uses TRBV14 with TRBJ1-2; TRBD1 might be the D (5 bases). The CDR3 runs to 13 residues. The V gene lost 1 base and the J gene lost 4 bases, with 7 bases spanning the gap. Germline V gives CDR1 SGHDN, CDR2 FVKESK. This CDR3 reads CASSQGGSYGYTF. CDR3 sequence (DNA): TGTGCCAGCAGCCAAGGGGGGAGCTATGGCTACACCTTC.

J is TRBJ1-2 and V is TRBV2, with TRBD1 identical over 8 bases. The junction had 8 bases not matched to a gene; V was cut back by 2 bases and J by 9 bases. The length of the CDR3 is 14 residues. The germline gives CDR1 SNHLY, CDR2 FYNNEI. The DNA of the CDR3 is TGTGCCAGCAGTGAACCGTTGGACAGGGCGTGCTACACCTTC. Residues: CASSEPLDRACYTF.

The chain joins TRBV2 to TRBJ2-7, with D perhaps matching TRBD2 (5 bases). The germline gives CDR1 SNHLY, CDR2 FYNNEI. The CDR3 has 15 amino acids. Trimming left V 4 bases short and J 3 bases short, with 16 bases between. The CDR3 nucleotides are TGTGCCAGCAGTGGTAACAGCGGAGTAAACTACGAGCAGTACTTC. Its translation is CASSGNSGVNYEQYF.

The rearrangement joins TRBV5-1 to TRBJ2-4; D tentatively reads TRBD1 or TRBD2 (5 bases each). Per the germline V gene, CDR1 is SGHRS and CDR2 is YFSETQ. The V and J ends lost 3 bases and 10 bases respectively, with 11 bases between them. This CDR3 has 12 amino acids. The CDR3 spells CASSSIEGIQYF. The CDR3, as DNA: TGCGCCAGCAGCTCTATCGAGGGGATTCAGTACTTC.

This clonotype was seen a handful of times. This chain uses TRBV20-1 with TRBJ2-6; no clear D. The V end was cut by 6 bases, the J end by 0 bases, with 12 bases between. Germline CDR1 and CDR2: DFQATT and SNEGSKA (reference sequence). This CDR3 is built from 15 residues. The CDR3 loop is CSATKNPSGANVLTF. As DNA, the CDR3 is TGCAGTGCCACAAAGAACCCCTCTGGGGCCAACGTCCTGACTTTC.

The table lists this clonotype with a few counts. The chain joins TRBV6-1 to TRBJ2-3; 15 bases agree with TRBD2. The germline V gene has CDR1 MNHNS and CDR2 SASEGT. This CDR3 comprises 17 residues. J gave up 4 bases and V 6 bases, and 8 bases lay outside the gene matches. The CDR3 DNA reads TGTGCCAGCAGCAGCTGGACTAGCGGGAGGGTTGCAGATACGCAGTATTTT. It codes for CASSSWTSGRVADTQYF.

This sequence joins TRBV4-1 and TRBJ2-3, with D uncertain. Germline assignment: CDR1 MGHRA and CDR2 YSYEKL. CDR3 length: 16 amino acids. V was shortened by 1 base and J by 0 bases, with 11 bases between the two germline ends. The CDR3 region is CASSQAQYASTDTQYF. CDR3 DNA: TGCGCCAGCAGCCAAGCACAGTATGCTAGCACAGATACGCAGTATTTT.

This clonotype was picked up a small number of times. The rearrangement uses TRBV29-1 and TRBJ2-7, with D perhaps matching TRBD1 (5 bases). V was trimmed by 5 bases and J by 0 bases, leaving 11 bases between them. Germline CDR1 SQVTM, CDR2 ANQGSEA. The CDR3 has 13 residues. The CDR3 nucleotides are TGCAGCGTTCAGAGCGACAGCTCCTACGAGCAGTACTTC. Its protein is CSVQSDSSYEQYF.

This clonotype occurred a few times. The chain links TRBV20-1 to TRBJ2-5; D remains unclear. The CDR3 runs to 13 residues. Germline CDR1 is DFQATT and CDR2 is SNEGSKA (reference sequence). V was trimmed by 1 base and J by 4 bases, leaving 10 bases between them. The CDR3 spells CSARVRDAETQYF. The CDR3 region has the DNA TGCAGTGCTAGAGTTCGAGACGCAGAGACCCAGTACTTC.

The chain carries TRBV15 and TRBJ2-1; possibly TRBD1 for D (5 bases). Germline-derived CDR1 and CDR2 are LNHNV and YYDKDF (reference sequence). V was clipped by 4 bases and J by 5 bases, with 15 bases between them. This CDR3 spans 15 amino acids. CDR3 DNA sequence: TGTGCCACCAGCAACCCTAAACAACAGGACAATGAGCAGTTCTTC. Amino acid sequence: CATSNPKQQDNEQFF.

V usage is TRBV6-6 and J usage is TRBJ2-5; D not resolved. V shed 0 bases and J shed 7 bases, with 9 bases lying between them. The length of the CDR3 is 13 residues. In germline, CDR1 is MNHNY, CDR2 SVGAGI (reference sequence). CDR3 sequence (DNA): TGTGCCAGCAGTTACTCGAGTTGGGGGACCCAGTACTTC. As protein: CASSYSSWGTQYF.

This clonotype was picked up a small number of times. J is TRBJ2-5 and V is TRBV4-1; D gene uncertain. Germline V CDR1 and CDR2: MGHRA, YSYEKL. CDR3 size: 14 residues. The V end was cut by 0 bases, the J end by 2 bases, with 7 bases between. The DNA for the CDR3 is TGCGCCAGCAGCCAAGAGTCACAGCAAGAGACCCAGTACTTC. The encoded protein is CASSQESQQETQYF.

This clonotype was observed a handful of times. The genes are TRBV3-1 and TRBJ2-7; D unresolved. The CDR3 totals 13 residues. Germline V gives CDR1 LGHDT, CDR2 YNNKEL (reference sequence). The V gene lost 4 bases and the J gene lost 5 bases, with 12 bases spanning the gap. This CDR3 is CASSPVSRDEQYF. The CDR3 DNA follows: TGTGCCAGCAGCCCAGTTTCTAGGGACGAGCAGTACTTC.

The chain is built from TRBV6-5 and TRBJ1-1; D is possibly TRBD1 (5 bases). The CDR3 runs 15 residues. CDR1 MNHEY and CDR2 SVGAGI come from the germline V gene. V dropped 3 bases and J dropped 1 base, with 12 bases sitting between them. The CDR3 sequence: CASSYYGASNTEAFF. DNA of the CDR3: TGTGCCAGCAGTTATTATGGGGCATCGAACACTGAAGCTTTCTTT.

V gene TRBV28 combines with J gene TRBJ1-2; D unclear. V lost 4 bases to trimming and J lost 6 bases, with 12 bases between them. The CDR3 spans 13 residues. From germline, CDR1 is MDHEN and CDR2 SYDVKM. CDR3 DNA: TGTGCCAGCAGTTCGGGCCACCGGGATGGCTACACCTTC. It codes for CASSSGHRDGYTF.